Listed below are T cell receptor beta chains from one sample, sequenced in a study of cytomegalovirus exposure and HLA in healthy donors. Produced via immunoSEQ multiplex PCR; TCRdb's table is partial and in-frame only. Among approximately 190,000 clones listed, 82% were seen once. Material for sequencing was PBMCs. Receptor source: a boy between 2 and 10 years old in good health and CMV-seronegative. Both conserved end residues are part of each CDR3. D genes are given only for firm matches. Only some rows state a clone size, as once, few, many or a class for expanded clones.

. | . | TRBJ2-3 | TRBV29-1 | CSVEDLPLVLYTQYF | TGCAGCGTTGAAGATCTCCCCCTCGTCCTGTATACGCAGTATTTT
. | . | TRBJ1-1 | TRBV4-1 | CASSQDPSDTEAFF | TGCGCCAGCAGCCAAGACCCATCGGACACTGAAGCTTTCTTT
. | TRBD1 | TRBJ2-7 | TRBV9 | CASSASPDRGFYEQYF | TGTGCCAGCAGCGCTTCCCCGGACAGGGGTTTTTACGAGCAGTACTTC
. | . | TRBJ2-3 | TRBV7-2 | CASSTPEVPTQYF | TGTGCCAGCAGCACTCCTGAGGTTCCGACGCAGTATTTT
. | . | TRBJ2-2 | TRBV19 | CASSTRDTGELFF | TGTGCCAGTAGTACGAGAGACACCGGGGAGCTGTTTTTT
. | TRBD2 | TRBJ2-5 | TRBV11-1 | CASSSWGGLETQYF | TGTGCCAGCAGCTCCTGGGGGGGGTTGGAGACCCAGTACTTC
few | TRBD1 | TRBJ1-4 | TRBV10-3 | CATNDREGSEKLFF | TGTGCCACCAACGACAGGGAAGGGAGCGAAAAACTGTTTTTT
. | TRBD1 | TRBJ1-2 | TRBV7-6 | CASSGRQGGGYTF | TGTGCCAGCAGCGGGCGACAGGGGGGTGGCTACACCTTC
. | TRBD1 | TRBJ1-3 | TRBV25-1 | CASSEYRGSGNTIYF | TGTGCCAGCAGCGAGTACAGGGGATCTGGAAACACCATATATTTT
. | TRBD1 | TRBJ1-4 | TRBV9 | CASSARQGSEKLFF | TGTGCCAGCAGCGCGAGACAGGGCTCAGAAAAACTGTTTTTT
. | . | TRBJ1-2 | TRBV7-9 | CASSSLGHLNYGYTF | TGTGCCAGCAGCTCATTGGGACATCTTAACTATGGCTACACCTTC
. | TRBD2 | TRBJ2-2 | TRBV2 | CASSPTSRDTGELFF | TGTGCCAGCAGTCCGACTAGCCGGGACACCGGGGAGCTGTTTTTT
. | . | TRBJ1-2 | TRBV5-8 | CASSLSQSGGVYGYTF | TGTGCCAGCAGCTTGTCACAGAGCGGTGGGGTCTATGGCTACACCTTC
. | . | TRBJ1-6 | TRBV21-1 | CASSKGVSSYNSPLHF | TGTGCCAGCAGCAAAGGTGTTAGCTCCTATAATTCACCCCTCCACTTT
few | . | TRBJ2-2 | TRBV14 | CASSQEDLPNVFRSTGELFF | TGTGCCAGCAGCCAAGAAGATCTGCCTAACGTATTTCGTAGCACCGGGGAGCTGTTTTTT
. | . | TRBJ2-5 | TRBV7-6 | CASTTDGRESLKETQYF | TGTGCCAGCACCACCGACGGACGGGAAAGCTTGAAAGAGACCCAGTACTTC